What follows are 29 T cell receptor beta chains derived from one specimen sequenced in a study of patients and donors after allogeneic stem cell transplantation. TCRdb ran MiXCR on the RT-PCR reads and lists one entry per CDR3 protein. The table shows 15,000 to 20,000 distinct CDR3 sequences, with under 35% occurring only once. The sample consisted of blood, either unsorted or a sorted T cell fraction (not recorded which). The receptors come from a human donor who was either an allogeneic HSCT recipient or a stem cell or donor lymphocyte infusion donor (not recorded which). It is not recorded whose cells these are; they may come from a transplant donor.

The rearrangement uses TRBV18 and TRBJ1-1, with D unresolved. V lost 4 bases to trimming and J lost 2 bases, with 8 bases between them. This CDR3 has 13 residues. CDR1 is KGHSH, CDR2 LQKENI, per germline. The CDR3: CASSQGFNTEAFF. In DNA, the CDR3 is TGTGCCAGCTCACAGGGTTTTAACACTGAAGCTTTCTTT.

The rearrangement links TRBV5-1 to TRBJ2-1; the D is unclear. The germline gives CDR1 SGHRS, CDR2 YFSETQ. CDR3 length: 14 amino acids. Between the trimmed V and J ends, which lost 1 base and 0 bases, there was a span of 5 bases. The CDR3 protein is CASSLHSSYNEQFF. In DNA, the CDR3 is TGCGCCAGCAGCTTGCACAGCTCCTACAATGAGCAGTTCTTC. The full variable domain, its missing parts supplied by reference TRBV5-1 and TRBJ2-1, is KAGVTQTPRYLIKTRGQQVTLSCSPISGHRSVSWYQQTPGQGLQFLFEYFSETQRNKGNFPGRFSGRQFSNSRSEMNVSTLELGDSALYLCASSLHSSYNEQFFGPGTRLTVL.

Ten or more counts support this clonotype. The rearrangement links TRBV21-1 to TRBJ1-1. TRBV21-1 is deemed a pseudogene. The CDR3 runs 15 residues. The CDR3 nucleotides read TGTGCCAGCAGCAAAGGGCAGCTCAGGAACACTGAAGCTTTCTTT. It encodes CASSKGQLRNTEAFF.

The chain couples TRBV27 to TRBJ2-7, with D tentatively TRBD1 (6 bases). The germline V gene has CDR1 MNHEY and CDR2 SMNVEV (reference sequence). The CDR3 runs to 15 residues. Between the trimmed V and J ends, which lost 2 bases and 5 bases, there was a span of 16 bases. This CDR3 is CASSLQGPRGHEQYF. In DNA, the CDR3 is TGTGCCAGCAGTTTACAGGGGCCCCGCGGCCACGAGCAGTACTTC.

This clonotype was detected only a few times. The chain has TRBV10-3 and TRBJ1-5, with unresolved D. Germline V lookup: CDR1 ENHRY, CDR2 SYGVKD. The germline V and J ends were trimmed by 6 bases and 7 bases, with 16 bases remaining between them. This CDR3 comprises 14 residues. The CDR3 DNA sequence: TGTGCCATCAGGGACGGAAGGTCTGGACAGCCCCAGCATTTT. It yields the protein CAIRDGRSGQPQHF.

This clonotype was counted between two and nine times. J is TRBJ1-6 and V is TRBV20-1, with a weak D call TRBD1 (5 bases). Germline V lookup: CDR1 DFQATT, CDR2 SNEGSKA (reference sequence). V lost 6 bases and J 11 bases, leaving 23 bases between the germline ends. The CDR3 covers 15 residues. The CDR3 reads CSARSPTVPGPPLHF. CDR3 bases: TGCAGTGCCCGGTCACCGACAGTCCCGGGGCCACCCCTCCACTTT.

This clonotype was seen a few times. The chain joins TRBV20-1 to TRBJ1-4; no firm D call. The germline V and J ends were trimmed by 3 bases and 5 bases, with 13 bases remaining between them. The germline V gene has CDR1 DFQATT and CDR2 SNEGSKA (reference sequence). This CDR3 region has 14 residues. As DNA, the CDR3 is TGCAGTGCTAGCCGCGCAGGTTCAAATGAAAAACTGTTTTTT. Protein product: CSASRAGSNEKLFF.

The chain employs TRBV29-1 and TRBJ2-3; D is possibly TRBD1 or TRBD2 (5 bases each). The CDR3 sequence is 14 residues long. Trimming pared 3 bases from V and 2 bases from J, leaving 12 bases between. CDR1 and CDR2 from the germline V gene are SQVTM and ANQGSEA. In DNA, the CDR3 is TGCAGCGTTGATAAGGGGAGATCCACAGATACGCAGTATTTT. As protein: CSVDKGRSTDTQYF.

This clonotype has more than one count but fewer than ten. V and J are TRBV5-6 and TRBJ1-1; D not resolved. The CDR3 loop spans 16 amino acids. The germline CDR1 and CDR2 sequences are SGHDT and YYEEEE. Trimming removed 0 bases at V and 0 bases at J, with 12 bases between. The CDR3 DNA reads TGTGCCAGCAGCTTGGGGAGTAGGGCGCTGAACACTGAAGCTTTCTTT. The encoded protein is CASSLGSRALNTEAFF.

In this sample, this clonotype turned up many times. This chain uses TRBV6-2 or TRBV6-3 with TRBJ1-5, with 9 nucleotides matching TRBD1. CDR1 is MNHEY, CDR2 SVGEGT, per germline. There are 16 residues in the CDR3. The V and J ends lost 5 bases and 5 bases, in that order; junction bases with no gene match: 10. The CDR3 DNA follows: TGTGCCAGCAGTCTCCAAGGACAGGGGAGGGATCAGCCCCAGCATTTT. Its translation is CASSLQGQGRDQPQHF.

J is TRBJ2-3 and V is TRBV7-7; D possibly corresponds to TRBD2 (7 bases). Trimming removed 5 bases from V and 4 bases from J, with 16 bases in between. Germline V gene data show CDR1 as SSHAT and CDR2 as FNYEAQ (reference sequence). The CDR3 spans 15 residues. The CDR3 reads CASSPQPGGPDTQYF. The CDR3 bases are TGTGCCAGCAGCCCTCAACCGGGGGGCCCAGATACGCAGTATTTT.

This clonotype has more than one count but fewer than ten. The J gene is TRBJ1-1, the V gene TRBV3-1; no firm D call. Trimming took 0 bases from V and 5 from J, leaving 7 bases between them. Germline CDR1 LGHDT, CDR2 YNNKEL (reference sequence). The CDR3 spans 13 residues. CDR3 protein: CASSQDWETEAFF. CDR3 DNA: TGTGCCAGCAGCCAAGATTGGGAAACTGAAGCTTTCTTT.

V usage is TRBV28 and J usage is TRBJ1-5; D not certain. There are 13 residues in the CDR3. Trimming stripped 6 bases from V and 0 bases from J, with 6 bases between. In germline, CDR1 is MDHEN, CDR2 SYDVKM. The CDR3 DNA reads as TGTGCCAGCAGAAGGTTTAGCAATCAGCCCCAGCATTTT. Translated, it gives CASRRFSNQPQHF.

The table lists this clonotype with a few counts. The genes are TRBV9 and TRBJ1-1; the D gene is possibly TRBD1 (6 bases). The length of the CDR3 is 13 residues. CDR1 SGDLS and CDR2 YYNGEE come from the germline V gene. V lost 3 bases and J lost 6, with 12 bases in between. The CDR3 DNA is TGTGCCAGCAGCGCGGGGGGCGCTTCTGAAGCTTTCTTT. The encoded protein is CASSAGGASEAFF.

Ten or more counts support this clonotype. The gene calls are TRBV5-1 and TRBJ1-6; D not certain. Germline CDR1 is SGHRS and CDR2 is YFSETQ. Trimming removed 4 bases from V and 7 bases from J, with 15 bases in between. The CDR3 runs 15 residues. CDR3 amino acids: CASSRTIGGNSPLHF. The CDR3, as DNA: TGCGCCAGCAGCCGTACGATAGGAGGAAATTCACCCCTCCACTTT.

There are a few counts of this clonotype. This sequence joins TRBV19 and TRBJ1-2; possibly TRBD1 for D (5 bases). CDR1 and CDR2 (germline): LNHDA, SQIVND (reference sequence). The CDR3 runs 16 residues. With 9 bases removed from V and 0 bases from J, the gap between germline ends came to 20 bases. CDR3 in amino acids: CARRDSSPPANYGYTF. The CDR3 bases are TGTGCCAGACGGGACTCCTCGCCCCCAGCTAACTATGGCTACACCTTC.

Only a few counts were recorded for this clonotype. The J gene is TRBJ1-1, the V gene TRBV29-1, with D possibly being TRBD1 (5 bases). V gave up 5 bases and J gave up 0 bases, with 19 bases separating them. CDR3 length equals 16 residues. The germline CDR1 and CDR2 sequences are SQVTM and ANQGSEA. The CDR3 loop reads CSVLGGVTAMNTEAFF. CDR3 nucleotide sequence: TGCAGCGTTCTTGGGGGTGTGACAGCCATGAACACTGAAGCTTTCTTT.

This clonotype was observed a few times. The chain joins TRBV28 to TRBJ1-1; no reliable D call. From germline, CDR1 is MDHEN and CDR2 SYDVKM. V lost 6 bases and J lost 3, with 14 bases in between. The CDR3 consists of 14 residues. CDR3 amino acids: CASSPQRVDTEAFF. The CDR3 DNA follows: TGTGCCAGCAGCCCCCAGAGGGTCGACACTGAAGCTTTCTTT.

This clonotype was counted at least ten times. This sequence joins TRBV3-1 and TRBJ1-1; D call uncertain. The CDR3 is 12 residues long. From germline, CDR1 is LGHDT and CDR2 YNNKEL (reference sequence). Between the trimmed V and J ends, which lost 1 base and 5 bases, there was a span of 5 bases. The CDR3 reads CASSQGVTEAFF. CDR3 sequence (DNA): TGTGCCAGCAGCCAAGGAGTAACTGAAGCTTTCTTT.

About this clonotype: Germline is not matched at one junction end, which may reflect a read error. CDR3 residues: CASSEGRTVTGELFF. The CDR3, as DNA: TGTGCCAGCAGCGAAGGAAGGACAGTTACCGGGGAGCTGTTTTTT. The chain is built from TRBV2 and TRBJ2-2, with a possible D match to TRBD1 (6 bases). The germline V gene has CDR1 SNHLY and CDR2 FYNNEI. CDR3 length: 15 residues.

The rearrangement links TRBV11-2 to TRBJ2-7; TRBD2 aligns across 8 bases. In germline, CDR1 is SGHAT, CDR2 FQNNGV. V lost 4 bases and J lost 5; bases outside the gene matches: 7. This CDR3 spans 14 amino acids. In nucleotides, the CDR3 is TGTGCCAGCAGCTCAAGCGGGGGCGGGAACGAGCAGTACTTC. Translating it yields CASSSSGGGNEQYF. Full variable domain (rest looked up from reference TRBV11-2 and TRBJ2-7): EAGVAQSPRYKIIEKRQSVAFWCNPISGHATLYWYQQILGQGPKLLIQFQNNGVVDDSQLPKDRFSAERLKGVDSTLKIQPAKLEDSAVYLCASSSSGGGNEQYFGPGTRLTVT.

The chain combines TRBV19 with TRBJ1-2; 7 bases fit TRBD1. The CDR3 loop spans 14 amino acids. Looked up from germline, CDR1 is LNHDA and CDR2 is SQIVND (reference sequence). V gave up 8 bases and J gave up 4 bases; unmatched junction bases: 10. CDR3 region: CASRFPGQLYGYTF. CDR3 nucleotide sequence: TGTGCCAGTCGCTTCCCGGGACAGCTCTATGGCTACACCTTC.

In its sample, this clonotype was seen a few times. This chain uses TRBV5-1 with TRBJ1-6; a weak D match, TRBD1 (5 bases). The CDR3 is made up of 15 amino acids. The V gene's germline CDR1 is SGHRS and CDR2 YFSETQ. The V gene lost 5 bases and the J gene lost 5 bases, with 14 bases spanning the gap. The CDR3 protein is CASRTYRSNNSPLHF. The CDR3 DNA reads as TGCGCCAGCAGGACCTACAGGAGCAATAATTCACCCCTCCACTTT.

This clonotype was picked up many times. The chain has TRBV7-3 and TRBJ1-1; a weak D match, TRBD1 (5 bases). Per the germline V gene, CDR1 is SGHTA and CDR2 is FQGTGA. V shed 4 bases and J shed 7 bases, with 13 bases lying between them. The CDR3 consists of 13 residues. CDR3 protein: CASSSGTPREAFF. As DNA, the CDR3 is TGTGCCAGCAGCTCTGGGACTCCACGTGAAGCTTTCTTT.

The count of this clonotype is one. The chain is built from TRBV4-1 and TRBJ2-3, with D possibly being TRBD2 (5 bases). CDR1 and CDR2 (germline): MGHRA, YSYEKL. The CDR3 is 15 residues long. The ends were cut back, 1 base at V and 6 bases at J, with 14 bases in the middle. DNA for the CDR3: TGCGCCAGCAGCCAAGTCGCAGGTCCGGGGGATACGCAGTATTTT. Translating it yields CASSQVAGPGDTQYF.

There are a few counts of this clonotype. The chain joins TRBV4-3 to TRBJ1-5; TRBD1 matches at 7 bases. The germline gives CDR1 LGHNA, CDR2 YSLEER. J lost 3 bases, V lost 4 bases, and 6 bases had no gene match. CDR3 size: 15 residues. The CDR3 sequence: CASSRQGRINQPQHF. CDR3 sequence (DNA): TGCGCCAGCAGCCGACAGGGTCGGATCAATCAGCCCCAGCATTTT.

In this sample, this clonotype turned up a few times. This chain uses TRBV28 with TRBJ1-4; TRBD1 is a possible D gene (5 bases). The CDR3 length is 17 residues. Trimming pared 3 bases from V and 4 bases from J, leaving 18 bases between. CDR1 is MDHEN, CDR2 SYDVKM, per germline. CDR3 region: CASSFVRQSPYNEKLFF. In DNA, the CDR3 is TGTGCCAGCAGTTTTGTCCGACAGTCCCCATATAATGAAAAACTGTTTTTT.

J is TRBJ1-1 and V is TRBV6-1, with 7 bases identical to TRBD1. CDR1 is MNHNS, CDR2 SASEGT, per germline. With 7 bases clipped from V and 13 bases from J, the junction kept 9 bases outside the gene matches. This CDR3 is 11 amino acids long. CDR3 coding DNA: TGTGCCAGCACCCTGGACAGGTTTAGTTTCTTT. Translating gives CASTLDRFSFF.

By its share, this clonotype is medium-sized. In DNA form, the CDR3 reads TGTGCCAGCAGTTTGGTAGCATTAAACTATGGCTACACCTTC. Its translation: CASSLVALNYGYTF. The rearrangement uses TRBV28 and TRBJ1-2; no clear D gene. V was pared by 3 bases and J by 2 bases, with 10 bases between. Germline V gene sequence: CDR1 MDHEN, CDR2 SYDVKM. CDR3 length: 14 amino acids.